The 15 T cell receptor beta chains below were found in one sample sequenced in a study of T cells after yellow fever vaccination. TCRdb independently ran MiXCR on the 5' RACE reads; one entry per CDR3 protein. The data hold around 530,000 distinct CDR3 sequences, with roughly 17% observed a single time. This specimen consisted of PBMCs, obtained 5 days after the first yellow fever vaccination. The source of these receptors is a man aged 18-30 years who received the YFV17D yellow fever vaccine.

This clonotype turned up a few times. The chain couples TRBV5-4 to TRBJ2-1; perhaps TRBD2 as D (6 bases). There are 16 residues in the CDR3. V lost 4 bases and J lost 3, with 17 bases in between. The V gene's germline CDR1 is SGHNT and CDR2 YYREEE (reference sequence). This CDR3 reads CASSRVNGGGYNEQFF. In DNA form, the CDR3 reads TGTGCCAGCAGCCGAGTGAACGGGGGTGGCTACAATGAGCAGTTCTTC.

Written as DNA, the CDR3 is TGCGCCAGCAGCGCCGTAGCGGGTAACACAGATACGCAGTATTTT. Its translation is CASSAVAGNTDTQYF. The chain combines TRBV4-1 with TRBJ2-3; 7 bases align to TRBD2. Germline V gives CDR1 MGHRA, CDR2 YSYEKL. The V gene end was trimmed by 5 bases and the J gene end by 2 bases; junction bases not matched to a gene: 7. The CDR3 extends over 15 amino acids.

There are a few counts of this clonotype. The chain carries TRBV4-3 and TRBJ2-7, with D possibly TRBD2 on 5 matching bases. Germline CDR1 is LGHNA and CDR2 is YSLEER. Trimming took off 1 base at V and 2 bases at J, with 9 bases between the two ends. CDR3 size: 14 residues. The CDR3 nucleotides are TGCGCCAGCAGCCAAGTTCGGGGTCCCTACGAGCAGTACTTC. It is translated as CASSQVRGPYEQYF.

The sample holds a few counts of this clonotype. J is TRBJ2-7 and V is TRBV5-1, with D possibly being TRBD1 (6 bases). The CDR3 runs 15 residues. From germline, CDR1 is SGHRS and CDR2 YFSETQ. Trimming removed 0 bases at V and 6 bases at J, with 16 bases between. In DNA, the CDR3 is TGCGCCAGCAGCTTGGACGTCTCCAGGGGAAGCGAGCAGTACGTC. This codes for CASSLDVSRGSEQYV.

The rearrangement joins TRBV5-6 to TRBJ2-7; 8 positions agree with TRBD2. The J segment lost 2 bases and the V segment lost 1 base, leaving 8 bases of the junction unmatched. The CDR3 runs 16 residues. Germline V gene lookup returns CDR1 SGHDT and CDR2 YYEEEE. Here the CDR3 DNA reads TGTGCCAGCAGCTTGTTTCGACTAGCGAGGACCTACGAGCAGTACGTC. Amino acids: CASSLFRLARTYEQYV.

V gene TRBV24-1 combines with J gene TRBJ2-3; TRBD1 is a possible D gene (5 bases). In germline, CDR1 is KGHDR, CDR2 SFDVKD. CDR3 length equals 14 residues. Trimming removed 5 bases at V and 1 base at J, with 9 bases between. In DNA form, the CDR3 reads TGTGCCACCAGTGGCCCACAGGGCACAGATACGCAGTATTTT. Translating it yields CATSGPQGTDTQYF.

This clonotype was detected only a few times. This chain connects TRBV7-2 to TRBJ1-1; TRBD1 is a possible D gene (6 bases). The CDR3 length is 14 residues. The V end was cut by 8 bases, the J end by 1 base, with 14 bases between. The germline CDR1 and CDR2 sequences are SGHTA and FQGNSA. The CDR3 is CASLTRGGNTEAFF. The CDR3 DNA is TGTGCCAGCTTGACCCGAGGGGGGAACACTGAAGCTTTCTTT. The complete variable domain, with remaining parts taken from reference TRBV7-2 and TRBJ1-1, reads GAGVSQSPSNKVTEKGKDVELRCDPISGHTALYWYRQSLGQGLEFLIYFQGNSAPDKSGLPSDRFSAERTGGSVSTLTIQRTQQEDSAVYLCASLTRGGNTEAFFGQGTRLTVV.

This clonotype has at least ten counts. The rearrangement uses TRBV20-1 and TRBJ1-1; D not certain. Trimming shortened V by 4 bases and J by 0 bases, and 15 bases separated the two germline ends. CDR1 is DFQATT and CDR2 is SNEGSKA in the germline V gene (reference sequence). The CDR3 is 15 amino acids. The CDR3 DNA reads TGCAGTGCTACTGGCCAACCTACTATGAACACTGAAGCTTTCTTT. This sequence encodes CSATGQPTMNTEAFF.

CDR3 in amino acids: CASSSPEQNREAFF. The CDR3, as DNA: TGCGCCAGCAGCTCTCCAGAACAGAACAGGGAAGCTTTCTTT. The chain recombines TRBV5-1 with TRBJ1-1; TRBD1 might be the D (5 bases). V lost 3 bases, J lost 8 bases, and 17 bases lay in between. The CDR3 contains 14 residues. Germline values: CDR1 SGHRS, CDR2 YFSETQ. Complete variable domain (other parts from reference TRBV5-1 and TRBJ1-1): KAGVTQTPRYLIKTRGQQVTLSCSPISGHRSVSWYQQTPGQGLQFLFEYFSETQRNKGNFPGRFSGRQFSNSRSEMNVSTLELGDSALYLCASSSPEQNREAFFGQGTRLTVV.

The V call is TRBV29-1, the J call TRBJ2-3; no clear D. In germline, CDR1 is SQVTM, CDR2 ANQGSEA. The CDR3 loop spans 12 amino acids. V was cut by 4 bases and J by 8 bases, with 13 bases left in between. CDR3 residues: CSVGVEAGTQYF. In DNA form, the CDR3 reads TGCAGCGTTGGGGTCGAAGCCGGTACGCAGTATTTT.

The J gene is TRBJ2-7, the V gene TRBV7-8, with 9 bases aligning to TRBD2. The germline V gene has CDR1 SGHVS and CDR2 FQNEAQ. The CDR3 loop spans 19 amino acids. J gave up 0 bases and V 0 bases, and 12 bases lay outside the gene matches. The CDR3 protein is CASSLARGGGGASSYEQYF. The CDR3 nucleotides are TGTGCCAGCAGCTTAGCCCGAGGTGGCGGGGGGGCCTCCTCCTACGAGCAGTACTTC.

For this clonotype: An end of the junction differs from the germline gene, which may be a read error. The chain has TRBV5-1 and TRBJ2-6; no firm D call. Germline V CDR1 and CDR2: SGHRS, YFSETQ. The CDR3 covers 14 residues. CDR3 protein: CTSRPTSGANVLTF. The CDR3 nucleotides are TGCACCAGCCGGCCAACCTCTGGGGCCAACGTCCTGACTTTC.

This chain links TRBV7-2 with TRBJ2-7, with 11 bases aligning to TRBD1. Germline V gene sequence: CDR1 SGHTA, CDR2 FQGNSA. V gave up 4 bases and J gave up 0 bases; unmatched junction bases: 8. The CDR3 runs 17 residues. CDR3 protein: CASSSPIGTGGSYEQYF. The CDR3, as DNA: TGTGCCAGCAGCTCCCCCATAGGGACAGGGGGCTCCTACGAGCAGTACTTC.

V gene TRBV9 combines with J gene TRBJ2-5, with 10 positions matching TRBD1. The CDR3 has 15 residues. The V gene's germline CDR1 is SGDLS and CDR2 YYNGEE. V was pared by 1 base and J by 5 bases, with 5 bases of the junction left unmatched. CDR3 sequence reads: CASSVTWDRGETQYF. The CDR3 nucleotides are TGTGCCAGCAGCGTAACGTGGGACAGGGGCGAGACCCAGTACTTC.

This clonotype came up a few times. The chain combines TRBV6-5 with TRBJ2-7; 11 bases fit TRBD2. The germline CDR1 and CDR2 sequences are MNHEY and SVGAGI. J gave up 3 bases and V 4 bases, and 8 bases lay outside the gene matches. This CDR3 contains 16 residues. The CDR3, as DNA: TGTGCCAGCAGTTCCCGTTCCGGGACTAGCGGCTACGAGCAGTACTTC. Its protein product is CASSSRSGTSGYEQYF.